Each of the 32 T cell receptor beta chains below was sequenced from the same sample in a study of CD8 T cells in ankylosing spondylitis. TCRdb reprocessed the 5' RACE reads with MiXCR, giving one entry per CDR3 protein. The sample lists about 250,000 distinct CDR3 sequences; 7% to 10% were seen once. What was sequenced was blood, either unsorted or a sorted T cell fraction (not recorded which). The receptors here all came from a female donor with ankylosing spondylitis or in good health (not recorded which).

This clonotype occurred many times. V gene TRBV20-1 combines with J gene TRBJ2-7; 12 bases align to TRBD1. V shed 6 bases, J shed 7 bases, and the junction held 13 bases outside the gene matches. CDR3 size: 15 residues. Per the germline V gene, CDR1 is DFQATT and CDR2 is SNEGSKA (reference sequence). Written as DNA, the CDR3 is TGCAGTGCCGACCCCCGGGACAGGGGGCGAGGGGAGCAGTACTTC. Translated: CSADPRDRGRGEQYF.

This clonotype was detected many times. The chain has TRBV29-1 and TRBJ2-1; 7 nucleotides match TRBD1. This CDR3 region has 13 residues. The germline gives CDR1 SQVTM, CDR2 ANQGSEA. J lost 5 bases, V lost 7 bases, and 8 bases had no gene match. DNA of the CDR3: TGCAGCGGGGGACAGCTCCTCGACAATGAGCAGTTCTTC. It is translated as CSGGQLLDNEQFF.

This clonotype was seen a handful of times. The gene calls are TRBV28 and TRBJ2-5; 9 bases match TRBD1. This CDR3 has 16 amino acids. The junction had 11 bases not matched to a gene; V was cut back by 7 bases and J by 2 bases. Germline CDR1 is MDHEN and CDR2 is SYDVKM. The CDR3 coding sequence is TGTGCCAGCAATCTCTCGCCGGGACAGGGTCAAGAGACCCAGTACTTC. Amino acid sequence: CASNLSPGQGQETQYF. Full variable domain (remainder filled in from reference TRBV28 and TRBJ2-5): DVKVTQSSRYLVKRTGEKVFLECVQDMDHENMFWYRQDPGLGLRLIYFSYDVKMKEKGDIPEGYSVSREKKERFSLILESASTNQTSMYLCASNLSPGQGQETQYFGPGTRLLVL.

Many counts were recorded for this clonotype. This sequence joins TRBV10-3 and TRBJ2-1; maybe TRBD2 (6 bases). This CDR3 has 15 amino acids. Trimming removed 4 bases from V and 3 bases from J, with 13 bases in between. Germline lookup yields CDR1 ENHRY and CDR2 SYGVKD. The CDR3 DNA reads as TGTGCCATCAGTGGTAGCGGAGGTGTCTACAATGAGCAGTTCTTC. Amino acids: CAISGSGGVYNEQFF.

This clonotype was recorded many times. The V call is TRBV20-1, the J call TRBJ2-1; D unresolved. The CDR3 length is 11 residues. The V gene's germline CDR1 is DFQATT and CDR2 SNEGSKA (reference sequence). V lost 7 bases, J lost 8 bases, and 12 bases lay in between. CDR3 bases: TGCAGTGTTTGGGTTATCGATGAGCAGTTCTTC. Its protein is CSVWVIDEQFF.

At least ten counts were recorded for this clonotype. The V call is TRBV20-1, the J call TRBJ2-1, with 12 bases fitting TRBD2. Germline assignment: CDR1 DFQATT and CDR2 SNEGSKA (reference sequence). The J segment lost 14 bases and the V segment lost 4 bases, leaving 6 bases of the junction unmatched. CDR3 size: 12 residues. The CDR3 reads CSANGLAGLEFF. The CDR3 DNA reads as TGCAGTGCTAACGGACTAGCGGGATTGGAGTTCTTC.

This clonotype was observed a few times. The chain carries TRBV15 and TRBJ1-5; D is unclear. V lost 4 bases and J lost 2, with 24 bases in between. This CDR3 spans 19 amino acids. From germline, CDR1 is LNHNV and CDR2 YYDKDF (reference sequence). The DNA of the CDR3 is TGTGCCACCAGCACGACGGGAAGAGGGCGATTATATGGCAATCAGCCCCAGCATTTT. Translation gives CATSTTGRGRLYGNQPQHF.

Concerning this clonotype itself: A much larger clone is a single base away; this may be a read error. The CDR3 nucleotides read TGTACCAGCAGCCCGGGTGAGACCGCAGGGGGTTCACCCCTCCACTTT. Its translation: CTSSPGETAGGSPLHF. The chain couples TRBV7-9 to TRBJ1-6; 7 nucleotides align to TRBD1. Germline values: CDR1 SEHNR, CDR2 FQNEAQ (reference sequence). This CDR3 is 16 amino acids long.

The table lists this clonotype with many counts. The chain joins TRBV29-1 to TRBJ2-3, with TRBD1 as a possible D gene (5 bases). With 0 bases removed from V and 3 bases from J, the gap between germline ends came to 22 bases. Germline V CDR1 and CDR2: SQVTM, ANQGSEA. The CDR3 runs to 18 residues. The CDR3 nucleotides are TGCAGCGTTGAAGATCGGGCAGGGAAATTCGTTGGGACAGATACGCAGTATTTT. Translating it yields CSVEDRAGKFVGTDTQYF.

This clonotype was observed many times. The V call is TRBV20-1, the J call TRBJ1-5; 8 nucleotides match TRBD1. V shed 4 bases, J shed 7 bases, and the junction held 6 bases outside the gene matches. CDR1 is DFQATT and CDR2 is SNEGSKA in the germline V gene (reference sequence). The CDR3 totals 13 residues. CDR3 sequence (DNA): TGCAGTGCTAATACAGGGGGAGGCCAGCCCCAGCATTTT. This sequence encodes CSANTGGGQPQHF.

Details on this clonotype: This may come from a read error, since a much larger clone is one base off. V and J are TRBV7-9 and TRBJ2-7; no definite D call. Germline values: CDR1 SEHNR, CDR2 FQNEAQ (reference sequence). The CDR3 covers 14 residues. Deletions cut 3 bases from V and 6 bases from J, with 15 bases between. The CDR3 sequence: CASSLGRNPCEQYF. The DNA for the CDR3 is TGTGCCAGCAGCTTGGGTAGGAACCCCTGCGAGCAGTACTTC.

This clonotype has ten or more counts. The CDR3 bases are TGTGCCACCAGCAGAGATGCCGCAAGCGGGGAGCTGTTTTTT. Its translation: CATSRDAASGELFF. The chain couples TRBV15 to TRBJ2-2, with D unresolved. Trimming took 0 bases from V and 7 from J, leaving 9 bases between them. Per germline, CDR1 LNHNV and CDR2 YYDKDF (reference sequence). This CDR3 has 14 amino acids.

In its sample, this clonotype was seen many times. The chain recombines TRBV12-3 or TRBV12-4 with TRBJ2-5; D gene unclear. The ends were cut back, 7 bases at V and 1 base at J, with 7 bases in the middle. There are 12 residues in the CDR3. CDR3 bases: TGTGCCAGCACGGGCTTCCAAGAGACCCAGTACTTC. This translates into CASTGFQETQYF.

This clonotype was observed at least ten times. The rearrangement uses TRBV15 and TRBJ2-7; TRBD2 agrees at 8 bases. The germline V gene has CDR1 LNHNV and CDR2 YYDKDF (reference sequence). Trimming cost V 5 bases and J 6 bases; bases outside gene matches: 6. There are 13 residues in the CDR3. The CDR3 loop is CATSGSTSVEQYF. The CDR3 DNA sequence: TGTGCCACCAGCGGCTCGACTAGCGTCGAGCAGTACTTC.

The sample holds a few counts of this clonotype. J is TRBJ1-3 and V is TRBV11-2; D is undetermined. The germline CDR1 and CDR2 sequences are SGHAT and FQNNGV. Trimming stripped 1 base from V and 10 bases from J, with 11 bases between. There are 13 residues in the CDR3. CDR3 coding DNA: TGTGCCAGCAGCTTAGTCCGGGCGCGGACCATATATTTT. Protein sequence: CASSLVRARTIYF.

This clonotype was counted at least ten times. V usage is TRBV6-5 and J usage is TRBJ2-1, with TRBD2 matching over 9 bases. V gave up 0 bases and J gave up 4 bases; unmatched junction bases: 4. Germline-derived CDR1 and CDR2 are MNHEY and SVGAGI. There are 16 residues in the CDR3. This CDR3 is CASSYSAGGPYNEQFF. In nucleotides, the CDR3 is TGTGCCAGCAGTTACTCCGCGGGAGGGCCTTACAATGAGCAGTTCTTC.

The chain uses TRBV6-5 and TRBJ2-3, with D possibly TRBD2 on 6 matching bases. The CDR3 consists of 14 residues. Germline CDR1 reads MNHEY; CDR2 reads SVGAGI. V lost 0 bases, J lost 3 bases, and 7 bases lay in between. This CDR3 is CASSYSGLTDTQYF. CDR3 nucleotides: TGTGCCAGCAGTTACTCGGGACTTACAGATACGCAGTATTTT.

This clonotype was recorded many times. DNA of the CDR3: TGTGCCAGCAGCTTAGGCCGGTGGCAGTGGACTGAAGCTTTCTTT. The encoded protein is CASSLGRWQWTEAFF. V usage is TRBV11-1 and J usage is TRBJ1-1; D gene unclear. This CDR3 region has 15 residues. CDR1 SGHAT and CDR2 FQDESV come from the germline V gene (reference sequence). Trimming left V 1 base short and J 5 bases short, with 14 bases between.

This clonotype has at least ten counts. The V call is TRBV20-1, the J call TRBJ2-3; D is uncertain. Trimming took 5 bases from V and 2 from J, leaving 11 bases between them. This CDR3 spans 13 amino acids. The germline gives CDR1 DFQATT, CDR2 SNEGSKA (reference sequence). For the CDR3, the DNA is TGCAGTGCTGGATATACTGACACAGATACGCAGTATTTT. This codes for CSAGYTDTDTQYF.

This clonotype showed up many times. The V call is TRBV7-2, the J call TRBJ2-2; no reliable D call. CDR1 and CDR2 from the germline V gene are SGHTA and FQGNSA. V was cut by 4 bases and J by 3 bases, with 3 bases left in between. The CDR3 is made up of 12 amino acids. CDR3 region: CASSSDTGELFF. The CDR3 region has the DNA TGTGCCAGCAGCTCCGACACCGGGGAGCTGTTTTTT. The full variable domain, with the rest looked up from reference TRBV7-2 and TRBJ2-2, is GAGVSQSPSNKVTEKGKDVELRCDPISGHTALYWYRQSLGQGLEFLIYFQGNSAPDKSGLPSDRFSAERTGGSVSTLTIQRTQQEDSAVYLCASSSDTGELFFGEGSRLTVL.

In this sample, this clonotype turned up many times. V and J are TRBV9 and TRBJ2-6; D gene ambiguous. The CDR3 contains 17 residues. V dropped 8 bases and J dropped 0 bases, with 18 bases sitting between them. The germline V gene encodes CDR1 SGDLS and CDR2 YYNGEE. CDR3 sequence (DNA): TGTGCCAGATGGAGCGATTCACTACGCTCTGGGGCCAACGTCCTGACTTTC. Its protein product is CARWSDSLRSGANVLTF.

Regarding this clonotype: A read error may be the cause here, since a much bigger clone is one base away. V is TRBV7-2 and J is TRBJ2-1, with D perhaps TRBD1 (6 bases). Per germline, CDR1 SGHTA and CDR2 FQGNSA. This CDR3 is built from 14 residues. This chain's CDR3 is CASSLQGSHNEQLF. The CDR3, as DNA: TGTGCCAGCAGCTTACAGGGGTCACACAATGAGCAGCTCTTC.

This clonotype occurred a few times. The chain couples TRBV6-5 to TRBJ1-2, with TRBD1 as a possible D gene (5 bases). Per the germline V gene, CDR1 is MNHEY and CDR2 is SVGAGI. V was cut by 3 bases and J by 5 bases, with 13 bases left in between. This CDR3 is built from 14 residues. CDR3 in amino acids: CASSYQPGRYGYTF. The DNA for the CDR3 is TGTGCCAGCAGTTATCAGCCAGGGAGGTATGGCTACACCTTC.

The CDR3 is CAIFPGQGAGGANVLTF. The CDR3 DNA reads TGTGCCATCTTTCCGGGACAGGGGGCCGGTGGGGCCAACGTCCTGACTTTC. This rearrangement joins TRBV10-3 to TRBJ2-6; 12 bases agree with TRBD1. CDR1 and CDR2 (germline): ENHRY, SYGVKD. The CDR3 contains 17 residues. After removal of 8 bases from V and 3 bases from J, the junction contained 8 bases not matched to a gene.

This clonotype occurred many times. The chain's CDR3 is CSARPLAGGTEQFF. The CDR3 bases are TGCAGTGCGAGACCACTAGCGGGAGGCACTGAGCAGTTCTTC. The rearrangement uses TRBV20-1 and TRBJ2-1; the match to TRBD2 covers 12 bases. Looked up from germline, CDR1 is DFQATT and CDR2 is SNEGSKA (reference sequence). The CDR3 covers 14 residues. Trimming cost V 6 bases and J 9 bases; bases outside gene matches: 9.

In its sample, this clonotype was seen many times. This rearrangement joins TRBV19 to TRBJ2-1; TRBD2 matches at 10 bases. Germline CDR1 LNHDA, CDR2 SQIVND (reference sequence). The V gene end was trimmed by 7 bases and the J gene end by 2 bases; junction bases not matched to a gene: 11. The CDR3 contains 17 residues. CDR3 in DNA: TGTGCCAGTACCCGGCGGGTAGCGGGAGGTACCTACAATGAGCAGTTCTTC. Protein sequence: CASTRRVAGGTYNEQFF.

This clonotype was seen ten or more times. V is TRBV20-1 and J is TRBJ2-4; no clear D. The germline gives CDR1 DFQATT, CDR2 SNEGSKA (reference sequence). Trimming removed 6 bases at V and 0 bases at J, with 12 bases between. The CDR3 runs 14 residues. CDR3 in amino acids: CSAPLSLAKNIQYF. DNA for the CDR3: TGCAGTGCACCCCTCAGCCTAGCCAAAAACATTCAGTACTTC.

This clonotype was seen many times. V is TRBV4-3 and J is TRBJ1-1; 10 nucleotides align to TRBD1. The CDR3 is 14 residues long. CDR1 and CDR2 (germline): LGHNA, YSLEER. Trimming removed 1 base from V and 11 bases from J; junction bases left unmatched: 7. The CDR3 protein is CASSQGRTGGRAFF. CDR3 bases: TGCGCCAGCAGCCAAGGGCGGACAGGGGGGCGGGCTTTCTTT.

Ten or more counts support this clonotype. The chain joins TRBV15 to TRBJ2-1; 8 bases fit TRBD1. The junction had 9 bases not matched to a gene; V was cut back by 6 bases and J by 2 bases. This CDR3 has 16 residues. Germline lookup yields CDR1 LNHNV and CDR2 YYDKDF (reference sequence). CDR3 coding DNA: TGTGCCACCAGGCGCGACAGGGGTGACCCCTACAATGAGCAGTTCTTC. Translated: CATRRDRGDPYNEQFF.

In this sample, this clonotype turned up many times. The V gene is TRBV6-1, the J gene TRBJ2-1; TRBD2 matches 7 bases. Trimming removed 3 bases from V and 3 bases from J; junction bases left unmatched: 5. The V gene's germline CDR1 is MNHNS and CDR2 SASEGT. The CDR3 is 15 residues long. CDR3 DNA: TGTGCCAGCAGTGACAAGGGACTAATCTACAATGAGCAGTTCTTC. The encoded protein is CASSDKGLIYNEQFF.

The sample holds many counts of this clonotype. V usage is TRBV20-1 and J usage is TRBJ2-7; TRBD2 agrees at 10 bases. Losses at the gene ends were 0 bases for V and 6 bases for J; bases not matched to a gene: 5. The CDR3 loop spans 14 amino acids. Germline loops: CDR1 DFQATT, CDR2 SNEGSKA (reference sequence). The CDR3 spells CSARDVAGGSEQYF. CDR3 DNA: TGCAGTGCTAGAGATGTAGCGGGAGGCTCCGAGCAGTACTTC.

This clonotype has a count of ten or more. The rearrangement uses TRBV6-2 or TRBV6-3 and TRBJ1-1; D uncertain. Germline values: CDR1 MNHEY, CDR2 SVGEGT. This CDR3 region has 15 residues. V lost 2 bases, J lost 5 bases, and 15 bases lay in between. The CDR3 here is CASSYPGRVRTEAFF. The CDR3 DNA is TGTGCCAGCAGTTACCCGGGCCGAGTCCGGACTGAAGCTTTCTTT.